This entry lists 15 T cell receptor beta chains sequenced from one sample in a study of T cells in localized non-small cell lung cancer. The repertoire was sequenced with immunoSEQ multiplex PCR; TCRdb's copy has only in-frame clones and lacks some. The data hold 3,000 to 4,000 clones, with 49% observed a single time. The sequences come from lymph node tissue, collected before any cancer treatment. These TCRs come from a woman between 18 and 49 years old with stage I lung adenocarcinoma.

This clone was seen more than once but under ten times. The rearrangement uses TRBV4-1 and TRBJ2-7; maybe TRBD1 (5 bases). The CDR3 runs 15 residues. The V end was cut by 1 base, the J end by 0 bases, with 10 bases between. CDR1 MGHRA and CDR2 YSYEKL come from the germline V gene. CDR3 in DNA: TGCGCCAGCAGCCAAGGAAGTGACAGCTCCTACGAGCAGTACTTC. Translating gives CASSQGSDSSYEQYF.

The chain couples TRBV18 to TRBJ2-5; tentative D call: TRBD2 (6 bases). Germline-derived CDR1 and CDR2 are KGHSH and LQKENI. The V end was cut by 6 bases, the J end by 2 bases, with 13 bases between. This CDR3 has 14 amino acids. CDR3 loop: CASSRDSHQETQYF. In DNA form, the CDR3 reads TGTGCCAGCTCGCGGGACTCCCATCAAGAGACCCAGTACTTC.

The chain has TRBV30 and TRBJ1-3; tentatively, D is TRBD1 (5 bases). The CDR3 runs 15 residues. The V and J ends lost 0 bases and 2 bases respectively, with 11 bases between them. From germline, CDR1 is GTSNPN and CDR2 SVGIG (reference sequence). The chain's CDR3 is CAWSVPGQTGNTIYF. The DNA for the CDR3 is TGTGCCTGGAGTGTACCGGGGCAAACTGGAAACACCATATATTTT.

This clone occurred a few times. Relative to the germline gene, one junction end is altered; a read error may explain this. This chain links TRBV6-7 with TRBJ2-7; 11 positions match TRBD2. TRBV6-7 qualifies as an ORF whose function is uncertain. The length of the CDR3 is 15 residues. In DNA form, the CDR3 reads TGTGCCAGCAGTTCCGGGACTAGCGGTACCTATGAGCAGTACTTC. Translation gives CASSSGTSGTYEQYF.

V usage is TRBV18 and J usage is TRBJ2-1, with 8 bases fitting TRBD1. The trim removed 6 bases at V and 4 bases at J, leaving 8 bases unmatched. Germline V gives CDR1 KGHSH, CDR2 LQKENI. This CDR3 has 15 amino acids. CDR3 sequence (DNA): TGTGCCAGCTCTATGCCCGGACAGGGTTACAATGAGCAGTTCTTC. This gives the protein CASSMPGQGYNEQFF.

This clone has more than one count but fewer than ten. V gene TRBV6-8 combines with J gene TRBJ2-7, with TRBD2 matching over 10 bases. Per germline, CDR1 MNHGY and CDR2 SAAAGT. Trimming took 6 bases from V and 5 from J; bases not matched to a gene: 13. The CDR3 runs to 16 residues. CDR3 coding DNA: TGTGCCAGCAGAAGCAGCGGGAGGGCCCCTGATAACGAGCAGTACTTC. It is translated as CASRSSGRAPDNEQYF.

The chain recombines TRBV28 with TRBJ1-1; TRBD1 is a possible D gene (6 bases). There are 16 residues in the CDR3. V lost 1 base and J 1 base, leaving 13 bases between the germline ends. The V gene's germline CDR1 is MDHEN and CDR2 SYDVKM. The CDR3 DNA reads TGTGCCAGCAGTTTATCGGGCGGGGGCACGAACACTGAAGCTTTCTTT. Its protein product is CASSLSGGGTNTEAFF.

This chain connects TRBV28 to TRBJ1-1, with 7 bases that match TRBD1. The CDR3 runs 15 residues. CDR1 and CDR2 (germline): MDHEN, SYDVKM. V was clipped by 4 bases and J by 3 bases; unmatched bases: 8. The CDR3 sequence is CASSWGQLGDTEAFF. CDR3 DNA sequence: TGTGCCAGCAGTTGGGGACAGCTGGGGGACACTGAAGCTTTCTTT.

This clone was counted between two and nine times. The gene calls are TRBV9 and TRBJ2-3, with D possibly called TRBD1 or TRBD2 (5 bases each). Trimming shortened V by 5 bases and J by 1 base, and 11 bases separated the two germline ends. There are 14 residues in the CDR3. The germline V gene has CDR1 SGDLS and CDR2 YYNGEE. This chain's CDR3 is CASSESGRTDTQYF. The CDR3 region has the DNA TGTGCCAGCAGTGAGTCGGGACGCACAGATACGCAGTATTTT.

The chain combines TRBV14 with TRBJ2-7, with 12 positions matching TRBD2. The CDR3 has 16 residues. V shed 1 base, J shed 1 base, and the junction held 2 bases outside the gene matches. Looked up from germline, CDR1 is SGHDN and CDR2 is FVKESK. This CDR3 is CASSQAGTSGSYEQYF. The CDR3 DNA sequence: TGTGCCAGCAGCCAAGCGGGGACTAGCGGGTCCTACGAGCAGTACTTC.

This clone has only a few counts. This chain joins TRBV11-3 and TRBJ1-3, with D possibly TRBD1 on 5 matching bases. CDR3 size: 14 residues. The V gene's germline CDR1 is SGHNT and CDR2 YENEEA. Trimming removed 2 bases from V and 2 bases from J, with 7 bases in between. This chain's CDR3 is CASSLSRAGNTIYF. As DNA, the CDR3 is TGTGCCAGCAGCTTATCCAGGGCTGGAAACACCATATATTTT.

The V call is TRBV6-8, the J call TRBJ1-4; the D gene is possibly TRBD1 (6 bases). This CDR3 region has 16 residues. Deletions cut 5 bases from V and 6 bases from J, with 19 bases between. Germline lookup yields CDR1 MNHGY and CDR2 SAAAGT. Written as DNA, the CDR3 is TGTGCCAGCAGTCAAGGCCTACAGGGCGGGCATGAAAAACTGTTTTTT. Amino acids: CASSQGLQGGHEKLFF.

This chain uses TRBV25-1 with TRBJ2-7; 7 bases fit TRBD1. This CDR3 comprises 12 residues. Germline V lookup: CDR1 MGHDK, CDR2 SYGVNS. V shed 5 bases, J shed 9 bases, and the junction held 7 bases outside the gene matches. This CDR3 reads CASSHTTGRQYF. As DNA, the CDR3 is TGTGCCAGCAGTCATACGACAGGGAGGCAGTACTTC.

V and J are TRBV19 and TRBJ2-7; the D gene is possibly TRBD2 (5 bases). Deletions cut 1 base from V and 0 bases from J, with 7 bases between. The CDR3 is made up of 14 amino acids. Germline lookup yields CDR1 LNHDA and CDR2 SQIVND (reference sequence). The CDR3, as DNA: TGTGCCAGTAGTATAGGGGGAGACTCCTACGAGCAGTACTTC. Encoded protein: CASSIGGDSYEQYF.

The rearrangement links TRBV19 to TRBJ2-7; TRBD2 matches at 14 bases. This CDR3 is 15 amino acids long. The V and J ends lost 5 bases and 7 bases, in that order; junction bases with no gene match: 7. Germline V gene data show CDR1 as LNHDA and CDR2 as SQIVND (reference sequence). CDR3 nucleotide sequence: TGTGCCAGTAGTGCGGGACTAGCGGGAGTATGGGAGCAGTACTTC. It encodes CASSAGLAGVWEQYF.